This TCR beta chain was profiled in a study of tumor and adjacent non-tumor tissue in lung cancer (dated by TCRdb to between 2018 and 2020). About the full investigation: Patients with adenocarcinoma (approximately 11), squamous cell carcinoma (2) and small cell lung cancer (1) were included in the cohort. Sequencing generated a total of some 130 million productive TCRbeta reads, averaging about 4.17 million reads per sample. Over 25 paired specimens, one tumor and one normal lung sample per patient, were profiled by TCRbeta CDR3 sequencing. Among the roughly 15 patients, ages ranged from roughly 31 to 85 years, about 10 were men and 5 were women, and disease was TNM stage I to III. The study compared bulk TCRbeta repertoires between lung tumor tissue and matched distant non-tumor lung tissue from 15 or so lung cancer patients.

Library creation used multiplex PCR. The sequencer listed for this sample is Illumina HiSeq 2500. TCRbeta libraries were constructed through three rounds of nested PCR with primers (Table S4) according to protocols adapted from ARM-PCR. PCR products of 200-500 bp were gel-excised and purified with the QIAquick gel extraction kit before sequencing. As for the original processing: Trimmomatic was used to clean the reads, FLASH merged the cleaned reads into complete CDR3 sequences, and MiTCR assigned the sequences to V(D)J germline segments. VDJtools was used to compute clonal diversity as the inverse Simpson's index. A read counted as productive if the sequence was in-frame and lacked a premature stop codon. The public sequencing data were trimmed at Q25 with fastp and processed into clonotypes with MiXCR by TCRdb, which kept only in-frame beta chains. Rows with a matching CDR3 protein are joined into one entry that keeps the most common DNA and genes. TCRdb's processing, not the study's, gives the V and J calls here. This sample is represented by about 110,000 distinct CDR3 sequences; around 75% of them were singletons. The ten largest clones add up to under 45% of the sample.

With respect to this clonotype: What this receptor recognizes is not known. The germline gene is not matched at one end of the junction; a read error may be the cause.

The CDR3 runs 16 residues from the cysteine to the phenylalanine. Here the CDR3 DNA is all that survives: 48 bases in frame from base 1. Via the germline V gene (reference sequence), CDR1 is GTSNPN and CDR2 SVGIG. General conclusions and limits of the study: The sequencing platform is not named in the methods, and unique molecular identifiers are not mentioned. TCR diversity (inverse Simpson) was significantly higher in tumor than in normal lung tissue (about 400 vs 180, P = 0.0075, Mann-Whitney U test). In normal lung, the top 100 clones accounted for a significantly larger cumulative share of the repertoire than in tumor tissue. Peripheral blood was not sequenced, so blood TCRbeta repertoires were not examined in the lung cancer patients of the study. With only about 16 patients in the cohort, the authors noted that larger samples and more detailed clinical data are needed. TCR diversity was significantly higher in younger patients, and greater tumor TCR diversity was associated with shorter overall survival and shorter disease-free survival.

Bulk unsorted tissue served as the source for RNA extraction, and RNA quality was assessed using a NanoDrop ND-1000 and an Agilent 2100. All donors had newly diagnosed lung cancer, had not received prior chemotherapy, and were admitted for thoracic surgery in China between August and November 2014. Patients with previous radiotherapy or chemotherapy, or with another concurrent cancer, were excluded from the study. Pieces of surgical tissue measuring about 1-2.1 cm3 were kept in RNAlater solution and held at -80 degrees C until needed. Specimen: lung tumor tissue. The rearrangement joined TRBV30 to TRBJ2-3; TRBD2 agrees with 14 junctional bases. The receptor was isolated from a woman aged 55-69 years with non-small cell lung cancer. The base sequence is TGTGTCTGGAGTCGACTAGCGGGAGGGGGGCCAGATACGCAGTATTTT. It specifies CVWSRLAGGGPDTQYF.